This T cell receptor beta chain was identified in a study of shared clonotypes between healthy human individuals. At the level of the study: Donor composition was a couple of women and three men, aged 18 to 49. Overall study results and limits: Represented diversity (both genetic and exposure-history) was limited by the small number of donors. Some naive CD4 clonotypes, 4% to 6%, turned up in common across several donors.

A split of CD4+ cells into CD45RA+ naive and CD45RA-negative memory subsets was performed. Comment on this clone: Its antigen is undetermined.

Losses at the gene ends were 7 bases for V and 4 bases for J; bases not matched to a gene: 9. CDR1 is SEHNR and CDR2 is FQNEAQ in the germline V gene (reference sequence). This CDR3 is 14 amino acids long. Sequencing was performed with immunoSEQ multiplex PCR; in TCRdb, only in-frame clones are kept and a portion is missing. The sample holds roughly 2,300,000 clones; 85% to 95% are singletons and the top ten take 0.37%. This chain links TRBV7-9 with TRBJ1-1, with 7 bases identical to TRBD1. This receptor was taken from a man aged 18 to 35 in good health. Some clones in this sample may be carry-over from other donors' samples. The sequencing input was naive CD4+ T cells from PBMCs. The subset was: CD45RA+ positively selected. The CDR3 here is CASNQGGYGTEAFF. CDR3 sequence (DNA): TGTGCCAGCAACCAGGGGGGTTATGGCACTGAAGCTTTCTTT.